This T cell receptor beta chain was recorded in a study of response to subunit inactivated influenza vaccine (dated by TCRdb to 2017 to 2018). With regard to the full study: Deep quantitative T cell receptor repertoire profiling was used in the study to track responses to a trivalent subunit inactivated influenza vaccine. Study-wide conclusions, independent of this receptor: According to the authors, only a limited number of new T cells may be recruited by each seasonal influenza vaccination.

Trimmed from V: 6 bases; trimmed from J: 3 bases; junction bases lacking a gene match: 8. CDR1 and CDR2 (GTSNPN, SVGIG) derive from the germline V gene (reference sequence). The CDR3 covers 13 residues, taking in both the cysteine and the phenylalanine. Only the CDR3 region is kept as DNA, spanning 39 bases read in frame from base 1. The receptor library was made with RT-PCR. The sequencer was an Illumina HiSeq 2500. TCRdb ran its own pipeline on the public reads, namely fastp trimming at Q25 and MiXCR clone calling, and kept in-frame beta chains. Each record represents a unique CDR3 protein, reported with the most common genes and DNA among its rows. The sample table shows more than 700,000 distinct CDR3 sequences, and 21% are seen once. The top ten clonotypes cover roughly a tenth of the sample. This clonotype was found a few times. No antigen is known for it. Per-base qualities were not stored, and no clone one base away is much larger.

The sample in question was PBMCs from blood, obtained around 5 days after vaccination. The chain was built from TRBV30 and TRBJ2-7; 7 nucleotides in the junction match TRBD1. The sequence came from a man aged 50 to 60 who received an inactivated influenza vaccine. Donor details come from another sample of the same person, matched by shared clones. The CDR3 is CACEPGQSYEQYF. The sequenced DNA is TGTGCCTGCGAACCGGGACAGAGCTACGAGCAGTACTTC.